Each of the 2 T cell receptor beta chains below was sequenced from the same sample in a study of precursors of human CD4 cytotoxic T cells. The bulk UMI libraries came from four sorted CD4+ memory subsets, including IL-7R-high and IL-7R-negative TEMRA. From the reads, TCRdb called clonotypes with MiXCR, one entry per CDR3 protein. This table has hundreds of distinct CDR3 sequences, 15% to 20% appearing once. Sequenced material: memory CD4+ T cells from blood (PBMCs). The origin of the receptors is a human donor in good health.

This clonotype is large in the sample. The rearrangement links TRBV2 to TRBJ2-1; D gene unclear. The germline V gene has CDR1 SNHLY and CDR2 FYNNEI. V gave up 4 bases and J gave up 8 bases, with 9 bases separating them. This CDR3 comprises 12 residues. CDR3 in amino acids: CASSGNPDEQFF. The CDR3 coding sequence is TGTGCCAGCAGTGGCAACCCGGATGAGCAGTTCTTC.

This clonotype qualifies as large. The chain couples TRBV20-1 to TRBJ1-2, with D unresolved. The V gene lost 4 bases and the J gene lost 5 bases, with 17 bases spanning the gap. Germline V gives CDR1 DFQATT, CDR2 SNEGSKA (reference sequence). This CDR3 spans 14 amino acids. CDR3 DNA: TGCAGTGCTACGATGGACGGTGGAATTTATGGCTACACCTTC. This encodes CSATMDGGIYGYTF.